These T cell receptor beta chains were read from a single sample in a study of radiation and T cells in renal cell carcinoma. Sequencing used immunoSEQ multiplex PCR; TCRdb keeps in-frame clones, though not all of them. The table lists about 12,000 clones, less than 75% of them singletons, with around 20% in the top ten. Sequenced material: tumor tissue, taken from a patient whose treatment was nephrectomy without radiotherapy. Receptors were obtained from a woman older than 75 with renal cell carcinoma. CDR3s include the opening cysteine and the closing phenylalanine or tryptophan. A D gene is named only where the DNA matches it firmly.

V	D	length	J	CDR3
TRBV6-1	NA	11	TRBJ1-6	CASRQNSPLHF
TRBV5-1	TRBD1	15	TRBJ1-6	CASSVGSTGVSPLHF
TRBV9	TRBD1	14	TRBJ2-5	CASSRDRGQETQYF
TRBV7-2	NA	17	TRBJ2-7	CASSPGPGPQWRYEQYF
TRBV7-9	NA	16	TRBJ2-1	CASSPSGIVRYNEQFF
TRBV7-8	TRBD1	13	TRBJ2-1	CASRQGTLDEQFF
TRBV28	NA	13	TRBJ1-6	CASSGTGNSPLHF
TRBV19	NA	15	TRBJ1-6	CASTLSAPRNSPLHF
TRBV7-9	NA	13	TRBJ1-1	CASNTDGNTEAFF
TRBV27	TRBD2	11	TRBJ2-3	CASSPGLAQYF
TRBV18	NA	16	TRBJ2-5	CASSPDYGGLKETQYF
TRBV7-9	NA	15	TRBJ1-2	CASSLARSDVYGYTF
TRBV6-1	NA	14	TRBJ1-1	CASSYTVSNTEAFF
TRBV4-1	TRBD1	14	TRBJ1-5	CASSDRVSNQPQHF
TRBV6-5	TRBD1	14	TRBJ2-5	CASSYWAGGETQYF
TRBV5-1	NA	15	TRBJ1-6	CASSLAGGYGSPLHF
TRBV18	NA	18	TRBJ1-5	CASSLLSIRGAGYQPQHF
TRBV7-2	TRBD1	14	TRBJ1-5	CASSLETGGQPQHF
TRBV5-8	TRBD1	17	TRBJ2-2	CASSRLRGQGAAGELFF
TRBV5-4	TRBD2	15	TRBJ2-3	CASSGHSGGTDTQYF
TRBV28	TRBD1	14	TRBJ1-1	CASSFRGRSTEAFF
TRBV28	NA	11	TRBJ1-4	CAIRGDEKLFF
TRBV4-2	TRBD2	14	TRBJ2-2	CASSRGGYTGELFF
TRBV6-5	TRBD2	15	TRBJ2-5	CASSYGRGGQETQYF
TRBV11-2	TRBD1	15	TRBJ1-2	CASSLEGYRGDGYTF
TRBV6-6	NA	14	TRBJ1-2	CASKIHRDFYGYTF
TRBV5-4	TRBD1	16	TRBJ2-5	CASSPSRGTGRETQYF
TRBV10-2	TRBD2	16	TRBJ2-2	CASTKLAGGSPGELFF
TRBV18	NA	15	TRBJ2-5	CASSLNQAQEETQYF
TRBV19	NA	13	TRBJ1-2	CASSITNKYGYTF
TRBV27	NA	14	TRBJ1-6	CASSVHSADSPLHF
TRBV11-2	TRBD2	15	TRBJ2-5	CASSPPESGGETQYF
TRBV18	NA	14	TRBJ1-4	CASSQQDAGEKLFF
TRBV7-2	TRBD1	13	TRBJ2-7	CASSYDRAHEQYF
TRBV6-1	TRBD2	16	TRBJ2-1	CASTELAGAGYNEQFF
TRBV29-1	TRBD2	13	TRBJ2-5	CSVEAGGQKTQYF
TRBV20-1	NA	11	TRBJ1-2	CSASAGVGYTF
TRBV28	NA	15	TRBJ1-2	CASSLFRTGGYGYTF
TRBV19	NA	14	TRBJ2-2	CASSIKGEAGELFF